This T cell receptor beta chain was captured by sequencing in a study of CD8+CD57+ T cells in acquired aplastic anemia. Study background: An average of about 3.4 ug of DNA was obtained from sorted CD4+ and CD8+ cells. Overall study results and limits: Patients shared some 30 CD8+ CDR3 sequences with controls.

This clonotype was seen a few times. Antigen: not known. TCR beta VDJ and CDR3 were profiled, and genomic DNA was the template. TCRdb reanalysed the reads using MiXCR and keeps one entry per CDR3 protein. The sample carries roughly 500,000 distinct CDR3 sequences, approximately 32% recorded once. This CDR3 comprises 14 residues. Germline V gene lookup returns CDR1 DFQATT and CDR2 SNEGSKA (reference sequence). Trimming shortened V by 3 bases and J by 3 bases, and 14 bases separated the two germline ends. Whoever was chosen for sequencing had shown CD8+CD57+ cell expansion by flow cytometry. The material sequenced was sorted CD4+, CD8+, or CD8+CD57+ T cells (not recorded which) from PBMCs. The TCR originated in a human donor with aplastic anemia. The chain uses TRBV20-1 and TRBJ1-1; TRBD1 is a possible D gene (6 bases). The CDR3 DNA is TGCAGTGCTAGTCGGCAGGGGCGCGACACTGAAGCTTTCTTT. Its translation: CSASRQGRDTEAFF.